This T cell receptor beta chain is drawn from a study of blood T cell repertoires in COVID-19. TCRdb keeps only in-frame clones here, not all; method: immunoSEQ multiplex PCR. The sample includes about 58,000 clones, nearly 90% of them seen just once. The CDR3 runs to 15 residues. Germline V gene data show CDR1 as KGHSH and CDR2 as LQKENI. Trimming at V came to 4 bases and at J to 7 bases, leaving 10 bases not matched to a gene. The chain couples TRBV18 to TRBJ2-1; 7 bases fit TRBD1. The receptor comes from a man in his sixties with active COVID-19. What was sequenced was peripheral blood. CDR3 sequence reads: CASSRDRATFNEQFF. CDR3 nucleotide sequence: TGTGCCAGCTCACGGGACAGAGCGACCTTTAATGAGCAGTTCTTC.